This entry lists 32 T cell receptor beta chains sequenced from one sample in a study of monozygotic twins with inflammatory bowel disease. For each CDR3 protein, TCRdb gives one entry from its re-call of the 5' RACE reads, without DNA. Its listing shows fewer than 550,000 distinct CDR3 sequences. The sequenced material came from blood. All receptors derive from a human donor with ulcerative colitis or Crohn's disease, or a healthy co-twin of an affected twin (not recorded which).

This chain uses TRBV6-1 with TRBJ2-4. There are 16 residues in the CDR3. The germline gives CDR1 MNHNS, CDR2 SASEGT. Here the CDR3 reads CASSHLTSISKNIQYF.

V gene TRBV7-9 combines with J gene TRBJ1-3. The CDR3 loop spans 17 amino acids. Germline-derived CDR1 and CDR2 are SEHNR and FQNEAQ (reference sequence). The CDR3 spells CASSDHFMTGSGNTIYF.

This chain links TRBV12-3 or TRBV12-4 with TRBJ2-3; TCRdb gives TRBD1 as the D gene, but with no DNA this cannot be confirmed. This CDR3 has 13 amino acids. This CDR3 reads CASTTGHADTQYF.

The V call is TRBV29-1, the J call TRBJ1-1; TCRdb lists TRBD1, though no DNA is available to test this call. Germline CDR1 is SQVTM and CDR2 is ANQGSEA. This CDR3 has 12 residues. Here the CDR3 reads CSGRQGNTEAFF.

This rearrangement joins TRBV20-1 to TRBJ2-7. CDR1 is DFQATT and CDR2 is SNEGSKA in the germline V gene (reference sequence). This CDR3 region has 15 residues. The CDR3 loop reads CSARDPDRSSYEQYF.

The chain carries TRBV21-1 and TRBJ2-1; with no DNA, the TCRdb D assignment of TRBD2 cannot be verified. TRBV21-1 counts as a pseudogene. The CDR3 sequence is 14 residues long. The CDR3 sequence: CASSMGLAGVEQFF.

The chain joins TRBV10-3 to TRBJ1-2; TCRdb proposes TRBD1, but this gene call is untestable without DNA. The CDR3 has 14 residues. Germline V gene lookup returns CDR1 ENHRY and CDR2 SYGVKD. This chain's CDR3 is CAISDQGADYGYTF.

The rearrangement joins TRBV4-1 to TRBJ2-7; the TCRdb D gene call, TRBD1, has no DNA to confirm it. Germline loops: CDR1 MGHRA, CDR2 YSYEKL. This CDR3 has 14 amino acids. CDR3 sequence reads: CASSHPGQAYEQYF.

The V gene is TRBV14, the J gene TRBJ2-5. This CDR3 has 15 amino acids. Germline V gene lookup returns CDR1 SGHDN and CDR2 FVKESK. CDR3 region: CASSQTHLMGETQYF.

This chain joins TRBV5-1 and TRBJ2-3. This CDR3 has 14 amino acids. CDR1 and CDR2 (germline): SGHRS, YFSETQ. CDR3 loop: CASSSGLATDTQYF. Complete variable domain (other parts from reference TRBV5-1 and TRBJ2-3): KAGVTQTPRYLIKTRGQQVTLSCSPISGHRSVSWYQQTPGQGLQFLFEYFSETQRNKGNFPGRFSGRQFSNSRSEMNVSTLELGDSALYLCASSSGLATDTQYFGPGTRLTVL.

This chain connects TRBV5-1 to TRBJ2-5; TCRdb's assignment of TRBD1 cannot be checked, as there is no DNA. The CDR3 spans 16 residues. From germline, CDR1 is SGHRS and CDR2 YFSETQ. CDR3 protein: CASSLQGSAIQETQYF. Based on the CDR3 plus reference TRBV5-1 and TRBJ2-5, the full variable domain is KAGVTQTPRYLIKTRGQQVTLSCSPISGHRSVSWYQQTPGQGLQFLFEYFSETQRNKGNFPGRFSGRQFSNSRSEMNVSTLELGDSALYLCASSLQGSAIQETQYFGPGTRLLVL.

The chain links TRBV7-6 to TRBJ1-5. CDR1 is SGHVS, CDR2 FNYEAQ, per germline. The CDR3 totals 15 residues. The chain's CDR3 is CASTEGVLPRKPQYF.

The rearrangement links TRBV7-2 to TRBJ1-3. Germline V gene sequence: CDR1 SGHTA, CDR2 FQGNSA. The CDR3 loop spans 17 amino acids. The CDR3 protein is CASSIGPQPHSGNTIYF.

CDR3 region: CASSPIQTNTEAFF. The chain recombines TRBV12-3 or TRBV12-4 with TRBJ1-1. This CDR3 contains 14 residues.

The V call is TRBV5-1, the J call TRBJ2-2. Germline V gene sequence: CDR1 SGHRS, CDR2 YFSETQ. The CDR3 has 14 residues. The CDR3 region is CASSLTYITGELFF.

The rearrangement uses TRBV29-1 and TRBJ2-7. The CDR3 runs 13 residues. CDR1 and CDR2 (germline): SQVTM, ANQGSEA. The CDR3 protein is CSVEGVGTYEQYF.

The rearrangement links TRBV7-9 to TRBJ1-6; lacking DNA, the TRBD1 call made by TCRdb goes unchecked. Per germline, CDR1 SEHNR and CDR2 FQNEAQ (reference sequence). This CDR3 has 15 amino acids. The CDR3 is CASSLADRGQSPLHF.

This rearrangement joins TRBV18 to TRBJ1-1. The CDR3 spans 13 residues. Germline assignment: CDR1 KGHSH and CDR2 LQKENI. CDR3 loop: CASSVVENTEAFF.

The J gene is TRBJ2-7, the V gene TRBV12-3 or TRBV12-4; TCRdb calls TRBD1, which cannot be checked without DNA. The CDR3 extends over 12 amino acids. This chain's CDR3 is CASSRVVTEQYF.

This sequence joins TRBV5-8 and TRBJ2-3. Germline assignment: CDR1 SGHTS and CDR2 YDEGEE. This CDR3 contains 13 residues. This CDR3 reads CASSSRKKDTQYF.

The CDR3 protein is CASSLDPGHYGYTF. The V and J genes are TRBV28 and TRBJ1-2; there is no DNA to check the TCRdb D call of TRBD1. This CDR3 is 14 amino acids long. Per germline, CDR1 MDHEN and CDR2 SYDVKM.

The J gene is TRBJ1-5, the V gene TRBV6-4. The V gene's germline CDR1 is MRHNA and CDR2 SNTAGT. The CDR3 sequence is 11 residues long. The CDR3 sequence is CARQRQQPQHF.

The chain combines TRBV20-1 with TRBJ2-1; no DNA is available, so the TRBD2 call from TCRdb remains unchecked. The CDR3 loop spans 17 amino acids. Germline lookup yields CDR1 DFQATT and CDR2 SNEGSKA (reference sequence). The CDR3 is CSARDGTSGSSYNEQFF.

The chain recombines TRBV7-6 with TRBJ1-3; TCRdb selects TRBD1, and the lack of DNA leaves this call unchecked. CDR1 is SGHVS and CDR2 is FNYEAQ in the germline V gene. The length of the CDR3 is 16 residues. CDR3 region: CASSLAPRGGGATIYF.

The gene calls are TRBV7-3 and TRBJ2-2; the TRBD1 assignment by TCRdb is unverifiable without DNA. The germline V gene has CDR1 SGHTA and CDR2 FQGTGA. CDR3 length: 18 amino acids. CDR3 amino acids: CASSLRLGQGLNTGELFF. Full variable domain (outside the CDR3, taken from reference TRBV7-3 and TRBJ2-2): GAGVSQTPSNKVTEKGKYVELRCDPISGHTALYWYRQSLGQGPEFLIYFQGTGAADDSGLPNDRFFAVRPEGSVSTLKIQRTERGDSAVYLCASSLRLGQGLNTGELFFGEGSRLTVL.

The rearrangement joins TRBV29-1 to TRBJ2-2. Germline V gene sequence: CDR1 SQVTM, CDR2 ANQGSEA. This CDR3 spans 13 amino acids. CDR3 residues: CSVEAGNTGELFF.

V and J are TRBV6-5 and TRBJ2-7; checking the TCRdb D call of TRBD1 is not possible without DNA. This CDR3 has 16 amino acids. The germline V gene has CDR1 MNHEY and CDR2 SVGAGI. CDR3 sequence: CASSYTQGPQDYEQYF.

The chain employs TRBV25-1 and TRBJ1-2; TCRdb names TRBD1, which stays unverified in the absence of DNA. The V gene's germline CDR1 is MGHDK and CDR2 SYGVNS. The CDR3 is 14 residues long. The CDR3 loop reads CASSGPPPGGGYTF.

V usage is TRBV30 and J usage is TRBJ1-3. Germline CDR1 GTSNPN, CDR2 SVGIG (reference sequence). The CDR3 totals 12 residues. CDR3 sequence: CAWGTSGNTIYF.

This rearrangement joins TRBV30 to TRBJ2-7; TCRdb calls TRBD1, which cannot be checked without DNA. The CDR3 runs to 12 residues. Germline V gives CDR1 GTSNPN, CDR2 SVGIG (reference sequence). The CDR3: CAGRDRNYEQYF.

The V gene is TRBV7-9, the J gene TRBJ2-7; the D call from TCRdb, TRBD2, cannot be confirmed without DNA. Germline CDR1 reads SEHNR; CDR2 reads FQNEAQ (reference sequence). The length of the CDR3 is 15 residues. CDR3 in amino acids: CASSLDSGSSYEQYF.

V usage is TRBV19 and J usage is TRBJ2-7; TCRdb calls TRBD1, which cannot be checked without DNA. Germline CDR1 and CDR2: LNHDA and SQIVND (reference sequence). The CDR3 runs 15 residues. The chain's CDR3 is CASSIVVTGADEQYF. Using reference TRBV19 and TRBJ2-7 for the parts outside the CDR3, the full variable domain is DGGITQSPKYLFRKEGQNVTLSCEQNLNHDAMYWYRQDPGQGLRLIYYSQIVNDFQKGDIAEGYSVSREKKESFPLTVTSAQKNPTAFYLCASSIVVTGADEQYFGPGTRLTVT.